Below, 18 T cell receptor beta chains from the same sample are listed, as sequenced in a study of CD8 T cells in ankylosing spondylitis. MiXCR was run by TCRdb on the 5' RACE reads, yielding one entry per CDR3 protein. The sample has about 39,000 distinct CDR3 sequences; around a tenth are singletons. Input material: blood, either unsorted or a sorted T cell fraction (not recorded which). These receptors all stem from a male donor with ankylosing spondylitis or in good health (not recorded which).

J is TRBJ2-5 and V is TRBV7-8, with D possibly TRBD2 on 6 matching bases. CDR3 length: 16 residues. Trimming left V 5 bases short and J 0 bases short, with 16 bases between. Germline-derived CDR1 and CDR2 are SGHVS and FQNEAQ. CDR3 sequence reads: CASSRAGTLYQETQYF. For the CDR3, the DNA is TGTGCCAGCAGCCGCGCCGGGACTCTCTACCAAGAGACCCAGTACTTC.

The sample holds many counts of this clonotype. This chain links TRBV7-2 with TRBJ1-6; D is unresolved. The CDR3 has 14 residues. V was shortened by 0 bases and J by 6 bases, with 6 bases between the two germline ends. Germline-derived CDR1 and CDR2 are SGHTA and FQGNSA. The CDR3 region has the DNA TGTGCCAGCAGCTTAGCGGCCGGTAATTCACCCCTCCACTTT. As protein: CASSLAAGNSPLHF.

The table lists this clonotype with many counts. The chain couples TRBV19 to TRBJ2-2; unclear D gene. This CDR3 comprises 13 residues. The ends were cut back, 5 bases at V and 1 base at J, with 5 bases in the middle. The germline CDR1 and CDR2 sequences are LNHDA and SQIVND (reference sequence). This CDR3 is CASSPRNTGELFF. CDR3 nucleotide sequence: TGTGCCAGTAGTCCCAGGAACACCGGGGAGCTGTTTTTT. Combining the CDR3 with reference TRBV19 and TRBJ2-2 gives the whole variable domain DGGITQSPKYLFRKEGQNVTLSCEQNLNHDAMYWYRQDPGQGLRLIYYSQIVNDFQKGDIAEGYSVSREKKESFPLTVTSAQKNPTAFYLCASSPRNTGELFFGEGSRLTVL.

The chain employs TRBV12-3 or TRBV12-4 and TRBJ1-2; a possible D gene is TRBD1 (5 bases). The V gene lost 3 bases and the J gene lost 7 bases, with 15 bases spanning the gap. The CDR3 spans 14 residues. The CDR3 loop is CASSFGRQLGGYTF. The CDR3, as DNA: TGTGCCAGCAGTTTCGGTCGACAGCTGGGTGGCTACACCTTC.

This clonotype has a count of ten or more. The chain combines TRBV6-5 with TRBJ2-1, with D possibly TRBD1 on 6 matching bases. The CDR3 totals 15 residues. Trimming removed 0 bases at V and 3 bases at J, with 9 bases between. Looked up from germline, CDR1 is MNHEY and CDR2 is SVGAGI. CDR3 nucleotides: TGTGCCAGCAGTTACTCGAGGGGGAACTACAATGAGCAGTTCTTC. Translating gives CASSYSRGNYNEQFF.

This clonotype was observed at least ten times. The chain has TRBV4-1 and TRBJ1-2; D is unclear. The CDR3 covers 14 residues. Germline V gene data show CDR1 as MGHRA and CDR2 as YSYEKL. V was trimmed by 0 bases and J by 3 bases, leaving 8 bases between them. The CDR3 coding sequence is TGCGCCAGCAGCCAAGAGGCGGAAGACTATGGCTACACCTTC. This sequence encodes CASSQEAEDYGYTF.

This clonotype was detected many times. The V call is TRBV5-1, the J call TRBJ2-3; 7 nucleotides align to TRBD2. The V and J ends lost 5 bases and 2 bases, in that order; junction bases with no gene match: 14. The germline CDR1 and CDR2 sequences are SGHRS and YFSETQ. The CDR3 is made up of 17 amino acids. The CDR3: CASRLILAESVTDTQYF. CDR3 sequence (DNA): TGCGCCAGCAGGTTAATTCTAGCGGAAAGTGTCACAGATACGCAGTATTTT.

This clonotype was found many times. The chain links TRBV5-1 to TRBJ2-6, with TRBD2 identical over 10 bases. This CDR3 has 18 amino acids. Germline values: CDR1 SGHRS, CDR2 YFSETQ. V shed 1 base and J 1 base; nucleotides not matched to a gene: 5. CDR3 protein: CASSLLGLASSGANVLTF. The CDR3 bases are TGCGCCAGCAGCTTGTTGGGACTAGCGTCGTCTGGGGCCAACGTCCTGACTTTC.

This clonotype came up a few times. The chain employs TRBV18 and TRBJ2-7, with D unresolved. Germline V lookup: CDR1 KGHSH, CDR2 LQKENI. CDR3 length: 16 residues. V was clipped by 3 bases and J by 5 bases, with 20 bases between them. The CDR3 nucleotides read TGTGCCAGCTCACCCTCCACATTCAGCCCCAATAACGAGCAGTACTTC. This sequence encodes CASSPSTFSPNNEQYF.

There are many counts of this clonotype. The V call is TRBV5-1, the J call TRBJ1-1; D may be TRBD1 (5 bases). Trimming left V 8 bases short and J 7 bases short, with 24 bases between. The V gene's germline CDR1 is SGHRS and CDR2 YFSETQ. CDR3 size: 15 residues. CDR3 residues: CARRGGAQERDEAFF. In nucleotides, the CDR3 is TGCGCCAGACGAGGAGGGGCTCAAGAAAGGGATGAAGCTTTCTTT.

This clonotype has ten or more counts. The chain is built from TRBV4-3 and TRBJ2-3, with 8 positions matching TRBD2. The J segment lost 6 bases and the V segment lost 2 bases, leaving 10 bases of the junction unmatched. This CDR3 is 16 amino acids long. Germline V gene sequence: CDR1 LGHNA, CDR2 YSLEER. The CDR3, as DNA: TGCGCCAGCAGCCAATCGACCGGGACTAGTGGGGATACGCAGTATTTT. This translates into CASSQSTGTSGDTQYF.

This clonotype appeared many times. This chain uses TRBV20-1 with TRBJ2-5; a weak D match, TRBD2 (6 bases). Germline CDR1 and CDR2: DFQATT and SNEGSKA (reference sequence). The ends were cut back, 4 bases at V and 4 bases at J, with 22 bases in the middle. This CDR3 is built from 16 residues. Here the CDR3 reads CSATTAGLTSRETQYF. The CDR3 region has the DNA TGCAGTGCTACGACCGCGGGGCTCACCTCAAGAGAGACCCAGTACTTC.

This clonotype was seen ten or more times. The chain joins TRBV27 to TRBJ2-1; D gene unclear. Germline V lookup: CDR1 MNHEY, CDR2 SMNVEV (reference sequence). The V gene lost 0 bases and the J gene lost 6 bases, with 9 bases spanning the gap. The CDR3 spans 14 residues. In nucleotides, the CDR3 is TGTGCCAGCAGTTTATCCCCCCCAGGCAATGAGCAGTTCTTC. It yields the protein CASSLSPPGNEQFF.

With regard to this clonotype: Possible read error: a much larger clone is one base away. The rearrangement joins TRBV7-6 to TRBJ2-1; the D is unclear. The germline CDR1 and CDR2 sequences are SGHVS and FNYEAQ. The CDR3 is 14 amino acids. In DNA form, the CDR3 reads TGTGCCAGCGGCTTAATGACGGGCTACAATGAGCAGTTCTTC. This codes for CASGLMTGYNEQFF.

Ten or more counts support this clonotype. The CDR3 sequence is CASSQGTSISYNEQFF. In nucleotides, the CDR3 is TGTGCCAGCAGTCAAGGGACTAGCATCTCCTACAATGAGCAGTTCTTC. The rearrangement links TRBV6-1 to TRBJ2-1, with 9 bases identical to TRBD2. The CDR3 length is 16 residues. The V gene's germline CDR1 is MNHNS and CDR2 SASEGT. The V and J ends lost 5 bases and 0 bases, in that order; junction bases with no gene match: 5.

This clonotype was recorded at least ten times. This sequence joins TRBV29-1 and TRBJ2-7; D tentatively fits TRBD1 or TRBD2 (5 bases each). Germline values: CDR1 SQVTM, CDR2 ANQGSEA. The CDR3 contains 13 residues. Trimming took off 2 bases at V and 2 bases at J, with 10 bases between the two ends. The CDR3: CSVEKGPPYEQYF. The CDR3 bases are TGCAGCGTTGAAAAGGGACCGCCCTACGAGCAGTACTTC.

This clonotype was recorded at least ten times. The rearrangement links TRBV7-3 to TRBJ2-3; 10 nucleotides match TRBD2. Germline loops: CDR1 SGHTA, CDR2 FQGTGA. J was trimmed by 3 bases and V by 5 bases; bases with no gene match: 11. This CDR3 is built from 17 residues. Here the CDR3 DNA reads TGTGCCAGCAGCCCTATGAGCGGGAGGGCCGGGACAGATACGCAGTATTTT. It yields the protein CASSPMSGRAGTDTQYF. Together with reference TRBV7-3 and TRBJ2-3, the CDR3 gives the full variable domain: GAGVSQTPSNKVTEKGKYVELRCDPISGHTALYWYRQSLGQGPEFLIYFQGTGAADDSGLPNDRFFAVRPEGSVSTLKIQRTERGDSAVYLCASSPMSGRAGTDTQYFGPGTRLTVL.

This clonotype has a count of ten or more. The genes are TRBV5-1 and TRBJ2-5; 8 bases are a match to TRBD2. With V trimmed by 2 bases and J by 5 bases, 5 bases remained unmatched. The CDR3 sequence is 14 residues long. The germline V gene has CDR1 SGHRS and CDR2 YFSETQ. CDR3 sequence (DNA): TGCGCCAGCAGCTTAAGCGGGAGTCGCGAGACCCAGTACTTC. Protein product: CASSLSGSRETQYF.